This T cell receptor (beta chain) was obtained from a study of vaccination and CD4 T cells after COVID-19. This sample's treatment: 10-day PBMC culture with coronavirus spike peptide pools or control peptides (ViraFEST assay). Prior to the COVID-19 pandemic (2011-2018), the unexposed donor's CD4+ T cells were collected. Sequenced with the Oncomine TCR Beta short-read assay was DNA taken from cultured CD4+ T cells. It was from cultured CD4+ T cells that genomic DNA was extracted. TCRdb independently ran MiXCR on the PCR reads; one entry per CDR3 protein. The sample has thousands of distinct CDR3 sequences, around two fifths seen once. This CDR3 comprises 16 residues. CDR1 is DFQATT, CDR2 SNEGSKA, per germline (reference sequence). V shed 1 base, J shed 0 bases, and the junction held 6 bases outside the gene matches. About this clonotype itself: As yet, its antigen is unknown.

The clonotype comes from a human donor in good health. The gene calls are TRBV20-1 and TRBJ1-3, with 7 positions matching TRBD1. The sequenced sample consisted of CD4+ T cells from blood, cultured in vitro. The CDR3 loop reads CSARGEQGNSGNTIYF. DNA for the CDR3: TGCAGTGCTAGAGGCGAACAGGGGAACTCTGGAAACACCATATATTTT.